This T cell receptor (beta chain) comes out of a study of cytomegalovirus exposure and HLA in healthy donors. At the level of the study: About 180 million T cells yielded 120 million or so unique TCR beta sequences, as an earlier analysis found.

60 Vbeta and 13 Jbeta primers were used in PCR. TCRdb keeps only in-frame clones here, not all; method: immunoSEQ multiplex PCR. This table holds over 200,000 clones, more than 75% found once. Overall study results and limits: It was reportedly the case that the classifier diagnosed cytomegalovirus status with high specificity and sensitivity.

The CDR3 is made up of 18 amino acids. Germline trimming cut 3 bases from V and 4 bases from J; bases unmatched to any gene: 11. The germline gives CDR1 MNHEY, CDR2 SMNVEV (reference sequence). About this clone: Its antigen is as yet unknown.

The sample was PBMCs. The TCR originated in a male donor in good health and CMV-seronegative. The J gene is TRBJ2-7, the V gene TRBV27; 14 positions match TRBD2. This CDR3 is CASSFLTSGREKRYEQYF. As DNA, the CDR3 is TGTGCCAGCAGTTTTTTGACTAGCGGGAGGGAAAAGAGGTACGAGCAGTACTTC.